Included here is one T cell receptor beta chain sequence, with context. Trimming pared 3 bases from V and 3 bases from J, leaving 11 bases between. Germline values: CDR1 SQVTM, CDR2 ANQGSEA. The CDR3 runs 13 residues. Autoimmune disease history or systemic immunosuppression was exclusionary. These data come from a study of OX40 agonist ivuxolimab in advanced cancers. Sequencing was performed with immunoSEQ multiplex PCR; in TCRdb, only in-frame clones are kept and a portion is missing. The repertoire consists of some 19,000 clones, with roughly 68% occurring once and the leading ten covering roughly 13%.

Sequenced here: CD4+ or CD8+ T cells sorted from blood, sampled in a trial of the OX40 agonist ivuxolimab. The chain has TRBV29-1 and TRBJ1-2; D is perhaps TRBD1 (6 bases). This TCR was recovered from an adult with an advanced solid tumor such as melanoma, head and neck, liver or kidney cancer. The CDR3 nucleotides are TGCAGCGTTGATTCAGGGGACGACTATGGCTACACCTTC. Its protein product is CSVDSGDDYGYTF.